This T cell receptor beta chain was sequenced during a study of molecular identifiers for immune sequencing clone quantification. The germline V and J ends were trimmed by 6 bases and 8 bases, with 16 bases remaining between them. Germline loops: CDR1 MNHEY, CDR2 SMNVEV (reference sequence). This CDR3 has 13 amino acids. TCRdb re-called the PCR reads through MiXCR, storing one row per CDR3 protein. The sample contains nearly 55,000 distinct CDR3 sequences, just over 35% of which appear only once. Sequenced sample: naive CD8+ T cells from blood, with Jurkat cell RNA spiked in. This sample's subset: FACS-sorted CD8+CD4-CCR7+CD45RA+ naive T cells. The chain is built from TRBV27 and TRBJ1-2, with a possible D match to TRBD1 (5 bases). The TCR sequence derives from a human donor in good health. Some libraries in this study had Jurkat cell RNA spiked in. The CDR3 sequence is CASSPRGLGGYTF. The DNA for the CDR3 is TGTGCCAGCAGCCCCCGGGGGTTGGGCGGCTACACCTTC.